In this sample, the clone carrying this TCR beta chain is medium-sized (0.01 to 0.1%). This sample was included in a study of HIV-infected patients and healthy controls. Reverse transcription used 500 to 550 ng RNA and constant-region primers for alpha and beta. Each of the alpha and beta chains got its own library through chain-specific third strand synthesis with indices. Second strand synthesis was primed from the SP2 site. TCRdb re-called the 5' RACE reads through MiXCR, storing one row per CDR3 protein. Of about 8,600 distinct CDR3 sequences in the sample, 8.4% were seen once. Roughly three months, about 14 weeks, into antiretroviral therapy, follow-up blood was collected. Whole blood was used without fractionation, so all unsorted peripheral T cells were included. The sample in question was blood, obtained during antiretroviral therapy. The TCR was taken from an adult with HIV infection.

The CDR3 reads CASSPGAGPNREQFF. The CDR3 DNA is TGTGCCAGCAGCCCGGGGGCTGGCCCCAATCGGGAGCAGTTCTTC. The chain has TRBV11-2 and TRBJ2-1, with D perhaps TRBD1 or TRBD2 (6 bases each). Trimming removed 5 bases at V and 10 bases at J, with 21 bases between. The CDR3 runs 15 residues. In germline, CDR1 is SGHAT, CDR2 FQNNGV.